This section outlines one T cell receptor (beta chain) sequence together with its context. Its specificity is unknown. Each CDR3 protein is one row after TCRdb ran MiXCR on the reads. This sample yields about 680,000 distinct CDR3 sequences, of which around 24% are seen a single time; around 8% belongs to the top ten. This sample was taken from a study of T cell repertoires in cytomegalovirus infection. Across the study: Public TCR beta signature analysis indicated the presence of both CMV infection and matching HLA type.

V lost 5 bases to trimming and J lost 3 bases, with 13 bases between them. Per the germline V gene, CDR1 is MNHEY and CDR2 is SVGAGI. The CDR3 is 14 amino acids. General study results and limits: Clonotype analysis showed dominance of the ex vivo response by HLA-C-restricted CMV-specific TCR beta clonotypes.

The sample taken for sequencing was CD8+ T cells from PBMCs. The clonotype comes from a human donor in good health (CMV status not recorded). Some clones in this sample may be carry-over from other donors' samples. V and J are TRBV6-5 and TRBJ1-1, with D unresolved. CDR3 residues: CASSLPARYTEAFF. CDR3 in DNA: TGTGCCAGCAGTCTCCCTGCACGATACACTGAAGCTTTCTTT.